The TCR beta chain under discussion was sequenced for a study of blood T cell repertoires in COVID-19. For the study at large: From T cells, B-cell-depleted T cells, or PBMCs came the material, which was cDNA or gDNA.

Germline CDR1 reads SGHNT; CDR2 reads YENEEA. Trimming left V 5 bases short and J 2 bases short, with 13 bases between. The length of the CDR3 is 14 residues. Authors' data handling: Reference gene primer amplification in the assay estimated nucleated cell counts. Generated by immunoSEQ multiplex PCR, the TCRdb table keeps only in-frame clones and is missing some. The DNA gave D and trimming, while V, J and clone size come from that table. The sample has about 100,000 clones, 75% to 90% seen once; the top ten hold approximately 6.8%. The V gene is TRBV11-3, the J gene TRBJ2-7; possible D gene TRBD1, 5 bases. Sequencing was done on a sample of peripheral blood. The sequence was collected from a man in his sixties with acute or convalescent COVID-19. CDR3 protein: CASSHLDSPYEQYF. The CDR3 DNA is TGTGCCAGCAGCCACCTCGACAGCCCCTACGAGCAGTACTTC.